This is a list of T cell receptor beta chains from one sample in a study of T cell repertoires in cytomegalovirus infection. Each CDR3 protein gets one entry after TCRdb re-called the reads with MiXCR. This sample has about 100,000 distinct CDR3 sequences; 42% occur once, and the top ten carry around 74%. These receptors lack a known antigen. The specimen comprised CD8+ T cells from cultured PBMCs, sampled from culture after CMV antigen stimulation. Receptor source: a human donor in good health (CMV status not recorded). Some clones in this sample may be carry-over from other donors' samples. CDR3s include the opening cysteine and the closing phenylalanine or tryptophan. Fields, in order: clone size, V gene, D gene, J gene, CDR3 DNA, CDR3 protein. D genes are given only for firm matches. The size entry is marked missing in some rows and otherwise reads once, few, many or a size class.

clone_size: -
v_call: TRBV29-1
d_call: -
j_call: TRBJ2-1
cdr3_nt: TGCAGCGTTGAATTAGTTAGCGATGAGCAGTTCTTC
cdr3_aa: CSVELVSDEQFF

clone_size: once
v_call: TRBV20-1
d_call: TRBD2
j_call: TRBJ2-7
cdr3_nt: TGCAGTGCTACAAAATCCGGGACTAGTTTCGGCGAGCAGTACTTC
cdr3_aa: CSATKSGTSFGEQYF

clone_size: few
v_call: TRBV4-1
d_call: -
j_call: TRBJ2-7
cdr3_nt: TGCGCCAGCAGCCAAGCGCCCGGGACATACTCCTACGAGCAGTACTTC
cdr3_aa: CASSQAPGTYSYEQYF

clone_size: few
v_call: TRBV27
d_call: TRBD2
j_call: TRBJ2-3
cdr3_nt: TGTGCCAGCAGTCCTCTTGTCGGGGGGGCCTGGGATACGCAGTATTTT
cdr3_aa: CASSPLVGGAWDTQYF

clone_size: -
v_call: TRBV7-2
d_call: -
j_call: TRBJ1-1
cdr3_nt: TGTGCCAGCCAGTGGGTACCGAACACTGAAGCTTTCTTT
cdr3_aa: CASQWVPNTEAFF

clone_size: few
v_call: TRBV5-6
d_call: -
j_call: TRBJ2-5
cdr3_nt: TGTGCCAGCAGCTTGATACAGGCACCTGGAGAGACCCAGTACTTC
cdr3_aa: CASSLIQAPGETQYF

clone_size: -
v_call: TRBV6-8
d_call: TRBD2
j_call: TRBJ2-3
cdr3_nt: TGTGCCAGCAGTTACTCGAGCCTAGCGGGGGGGCAAGATACGCAGTATTTT
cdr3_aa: CASSYSSLAGGQDTQYF

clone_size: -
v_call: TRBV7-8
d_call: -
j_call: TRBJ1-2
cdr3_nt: TGTGCCAGCAGCTTATGGGGACTTAGTTATGGCTACACCTTC
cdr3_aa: CASSLWGLSYGYTF

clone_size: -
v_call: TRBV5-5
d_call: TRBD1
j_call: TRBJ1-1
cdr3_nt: TGTGCCAGCAGCTTGGACATGACAGGGGCGAACACTGAAGCTTTCTTT
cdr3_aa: CASSLDMTGANTEAFF

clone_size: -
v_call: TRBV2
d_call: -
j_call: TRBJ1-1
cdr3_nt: TGTGCCAGCAGTGACTACATGATGGTTACTGAAGCTTTCTTT
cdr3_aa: CASSDYMMVTEAFF

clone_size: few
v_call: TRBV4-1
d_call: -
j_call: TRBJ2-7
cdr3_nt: TGCGCCAGCAGCCTCCTGAGAGACTCCTACGAGCAGTACTTC
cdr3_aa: CASSLLRDSYEQYF

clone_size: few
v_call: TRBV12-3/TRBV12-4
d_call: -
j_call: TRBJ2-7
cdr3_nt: TGTGCCAGCAGTGACTCCGGCCACGAGCAGTACTTC
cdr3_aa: CASSDSGHEQYF

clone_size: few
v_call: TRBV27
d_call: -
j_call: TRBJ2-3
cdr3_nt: TGTGCCAGCAGTCCCCCAGAGCTCACAGATACGCAGTATTTT
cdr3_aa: CASSPPELTDTQYF

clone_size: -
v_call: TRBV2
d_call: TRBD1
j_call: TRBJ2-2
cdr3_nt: TGTGCCAGCTCGGACAGGGTCTACACCGGGGAGCTGTTTTTT
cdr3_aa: CASSDRVYTGELFF

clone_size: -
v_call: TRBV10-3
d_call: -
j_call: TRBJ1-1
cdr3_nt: TGTGCCATCAGTGACCCTCCCCCGAACCCGCTTCGGGTCCACACTGAAGCTTTCTTT
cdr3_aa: CAISDPPPNPLRVHTEAFF

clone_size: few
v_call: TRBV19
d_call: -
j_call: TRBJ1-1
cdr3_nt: TGTGCCAGTAGTATGGGTGTTTGGACTGAAGCTTTCTTT
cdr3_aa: CASSMGVWTEAFF

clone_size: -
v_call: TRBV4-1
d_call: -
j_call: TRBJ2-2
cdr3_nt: TGCGCCAGCAGCCTGGGGGCCGGGGAGCTGTTTTTT
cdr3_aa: CASSLGAGELFF

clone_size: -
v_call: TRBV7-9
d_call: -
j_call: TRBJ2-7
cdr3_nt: TGTGCCAGCAGCCAGAAGTCGGGACCCGAGCAGTACTTC
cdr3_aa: CASSQKSGPEQYF

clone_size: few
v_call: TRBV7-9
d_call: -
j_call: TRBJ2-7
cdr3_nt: TGTGCCAGCAGCTTGGAGGGGCCTTTATACGAGCAGTACTTC
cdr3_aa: CASSLEGPLYEQYF

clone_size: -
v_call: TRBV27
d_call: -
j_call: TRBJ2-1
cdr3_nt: TGTGCCAGCAGTTCCGGGACTTACAATGAGCAGTTCTTC
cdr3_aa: CASSSGTYNEQFF

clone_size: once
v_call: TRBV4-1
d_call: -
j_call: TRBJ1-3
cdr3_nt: TGCGCCTCACAGGGTTCGAATGGAAACACCATATATTTT
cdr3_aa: CASQGSNGNTIYF

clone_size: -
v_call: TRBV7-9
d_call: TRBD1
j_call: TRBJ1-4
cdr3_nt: TGTGCCAGCAGCGACGCAAGAAACAGGGGGTATGATAATGAAAAACTGTTTTTT
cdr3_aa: CASSDARNRGYDNEKLFF

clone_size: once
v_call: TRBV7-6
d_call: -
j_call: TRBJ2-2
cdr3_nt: TGTGCCAGCAGGGCGGGGGCGGCGGGGACCGGGGAGCTGTTTTTT
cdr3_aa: CASRAGAAGTGELFF

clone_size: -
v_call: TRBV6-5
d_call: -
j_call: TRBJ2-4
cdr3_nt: TGTGCCAGCAGGACGGGGTTGGACATTCAGTACTTC
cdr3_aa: CASRTGLDIQYF

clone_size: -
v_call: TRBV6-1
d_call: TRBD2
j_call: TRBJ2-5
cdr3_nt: TGTGCCAGCAGTGACATCTTCGGGGGGGCGGCTTTACAAGAGACCCAGTACTTC
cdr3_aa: CASSDIFGGAALQETQYF

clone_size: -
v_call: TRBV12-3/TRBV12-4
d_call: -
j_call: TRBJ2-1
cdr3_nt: TGTGCCAGCGGGTCAGGCGGGCCCTACAATGAGCAGTTCTTC
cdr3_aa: CASGSGGPYNEQFF

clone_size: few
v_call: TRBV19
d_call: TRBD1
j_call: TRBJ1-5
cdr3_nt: TGTGCCAGTAGTATTCCCGAACCATGGACAGGAAGCAATCAGCCCCAGCATTTT
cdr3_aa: CASSIPEPWTGSNQPQHF

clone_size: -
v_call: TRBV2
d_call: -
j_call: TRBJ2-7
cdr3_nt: TGTGCCAGCAGTCCGACCTTTGGGATCTCCTACGAGCAGTACTTC
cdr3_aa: CASSPTFGISYEQYF

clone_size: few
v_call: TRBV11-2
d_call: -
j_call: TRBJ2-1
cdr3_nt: TGTGCCAGCAGCTATGACCCCCGACTCGGTTCCTACAATGAGCAGTTCTTC
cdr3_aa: CASSYDPRLGSYNEQFF

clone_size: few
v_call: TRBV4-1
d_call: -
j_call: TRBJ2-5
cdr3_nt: TGCGCCAGCAGCCCTCCGGGCCTAGAGACCCAGTACTTC
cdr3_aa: CASSPPGLETQYF

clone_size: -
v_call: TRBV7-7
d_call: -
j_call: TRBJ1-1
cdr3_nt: TGTGCCAGCAGCGACTCACTGAACACTGAAGCTTTCTTT
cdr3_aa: CASSDSLNTEAFF

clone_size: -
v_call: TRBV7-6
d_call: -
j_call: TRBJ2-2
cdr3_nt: TGTGCCAGCAGCTCCACCGACCTACACCCTCCCGGGGAGCTGTTTTTT
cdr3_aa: CASSSTDLHPPGELFF

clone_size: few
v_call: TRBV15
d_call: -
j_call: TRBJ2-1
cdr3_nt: TGTGCCACCAGCTCCTGGGAGTCGCCCCTCCAATCTGAGCAGTTCTTC
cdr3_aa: CATSSWESPLQSEQFF

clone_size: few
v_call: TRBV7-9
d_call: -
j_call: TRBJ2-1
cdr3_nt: TGTGCCAGCAGCCCTCAGGCGAGCTCCTACAATGAGCAGTTCTTC
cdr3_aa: CASSPQASSYNEQFF

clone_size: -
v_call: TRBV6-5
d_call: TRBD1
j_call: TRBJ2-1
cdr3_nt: TGTGCCAGCAGTTACACCTTTACAGGGGGCTTCTACAATGAGCAGTTCTTC
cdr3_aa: CASSYTFTGGFYNEQFF

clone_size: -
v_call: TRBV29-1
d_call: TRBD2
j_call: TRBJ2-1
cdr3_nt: TGCAGCGTCTCGGGGGGGCTAGCGGGGGTCAATGAGCAGTTCTTC
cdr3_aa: CSVSGGLAGVNEQFF

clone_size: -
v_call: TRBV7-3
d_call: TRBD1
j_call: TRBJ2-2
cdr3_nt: TGTGCCAGCAGCTTAACCCGGACAGGGGGTGAGACCGGGGAGCTGTTTTTT
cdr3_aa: CASSLTRTGGETGELFF

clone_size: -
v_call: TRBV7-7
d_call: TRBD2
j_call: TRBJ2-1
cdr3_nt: TGTGCCAGCAGCCCGGGACTAGCGGGGGACGATGAGCAGTTCTTC
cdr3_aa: CASSPGLAGDDEQFF

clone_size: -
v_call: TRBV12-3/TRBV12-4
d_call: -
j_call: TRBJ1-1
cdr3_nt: TGTGCCAGCAGTTTGAATTTCGGGAGGACTGAAGCTTTCTTT
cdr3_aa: CASSLNFGRTEAFF

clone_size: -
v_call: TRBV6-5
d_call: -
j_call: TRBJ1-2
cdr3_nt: TGTGCCAGCAGTTATATTACAGGGAACTCTGGCTACACCTTC
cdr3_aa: CASSYITGNSGYTF

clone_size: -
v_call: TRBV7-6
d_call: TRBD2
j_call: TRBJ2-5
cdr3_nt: TGTGCCATCGGGACTAGCGGGGAAGAGACCCAGTACTTC
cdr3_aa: CAIGTSGEETQYF

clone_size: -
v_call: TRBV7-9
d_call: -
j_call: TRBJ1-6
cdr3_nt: TGTGCCTATCGGGGGAGAGGTTCACCCCTCCACTTT
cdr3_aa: CAYRGRGSPLHF

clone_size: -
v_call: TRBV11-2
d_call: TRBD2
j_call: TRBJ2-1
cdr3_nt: TGTGCCAGCAGCTTACTCGGGACTAGCGGGGGTTTTTGGAATGAGCAGTTCTTC
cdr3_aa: CASSLLGTSGGFWNEQFF

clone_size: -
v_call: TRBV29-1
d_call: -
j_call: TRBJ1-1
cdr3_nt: TGCAGCGTTGAGGGCTCTGAAGCTTTCTTT
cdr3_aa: CSVEGSEAFF

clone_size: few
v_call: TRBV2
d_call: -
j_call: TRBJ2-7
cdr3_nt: TGTGCCAGCAGTGACAATACCCCCTACGAGCAGTACTTC
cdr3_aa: CASSDNTPYEQYF

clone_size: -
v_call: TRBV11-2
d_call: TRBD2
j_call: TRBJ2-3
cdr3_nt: TGTGCCAGCAGCTTTAGCGGGGGGGGGGTCGGGGGCACAGATACGCAGTATTTT
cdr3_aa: CASSFSGGGVGGTDTQYF

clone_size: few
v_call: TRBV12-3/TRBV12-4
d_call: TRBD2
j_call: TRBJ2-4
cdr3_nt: TGTGCCAGCAGTTTATTGGGCGGGGGAGCCAAAAACATTCAGTACTTC
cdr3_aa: CASSLLGGGAKNIQYF

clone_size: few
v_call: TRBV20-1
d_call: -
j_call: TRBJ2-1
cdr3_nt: TGCAGTGCTAGAGATGGGTCCTTAGAGTTCTTC
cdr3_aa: CSARDGSLEFF

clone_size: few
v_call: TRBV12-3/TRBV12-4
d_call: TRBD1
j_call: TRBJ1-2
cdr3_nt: TGTGCCAGCAGTCCGACCGGGACAGGGTCTTCGGGCTATGGCTACACCTTC
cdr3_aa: CASSPTGTGSSGYGYTF

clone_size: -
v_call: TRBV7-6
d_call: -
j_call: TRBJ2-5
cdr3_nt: TGTGCCAGCAGCTCGGGGGCAGGGTTGGAGACCCAGTACTTC
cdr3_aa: CASSSGAGLETQYF

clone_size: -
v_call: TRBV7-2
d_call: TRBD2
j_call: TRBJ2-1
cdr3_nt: TGTGCCAGCAGCTTTCATCTAGCGGGGGACAATGAGCAGTTCTTC
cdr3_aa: CASSFHLAGDNEQFF

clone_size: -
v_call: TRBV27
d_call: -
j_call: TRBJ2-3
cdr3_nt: TGTGCCAGCAGTTTGACAGGTTCTAGCACAGATACGCAGTATTTT
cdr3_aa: CASSLTGSSTDTQYF

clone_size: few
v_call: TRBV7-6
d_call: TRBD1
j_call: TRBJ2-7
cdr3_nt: TGTGCCAGCAGCTTAGAAGACAGGGGAAAGCCCTACGAGCAGTACTTC
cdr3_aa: CASSLEDRGKPYEQYF

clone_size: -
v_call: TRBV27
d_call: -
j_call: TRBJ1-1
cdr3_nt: TGTGCCAGCAGTTTATCGGGCAGGGAGCAAGAACTGCCCACTGAAGCTTTCTTT
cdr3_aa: CASSLSGREQELPTEAFF